This T cell receptor beta chain was recorded in a study of cytomegalovirus exposure and HLA in healthy donors. Study-wide points: It was reported that TCR beta sequences correctly inferred the HLA-A and HLA-B alleles for most subjects.

V trimming: 4 bases; J trimming: 4 bases; junction bases outside the gene matches: 2. The CDR3 has 14 amino acids. Germline CDR1 is MNHEY and CDR2 is SMNVEV (reference sequence). Turning to this clone: Its cognate antigen is unknown.

PCR amplification relied on 60 Vbeta primers (plus 13 Jbeta primers). The assay was immunoSEQ multiplex PCR, and TCRdb's table has in-frame clones only and misses some. The repertoire holds under 150,000 clones, with roughly four fifths as singletons. The source material was PBMCs. The clonotype comes from a man aged 18 to 35 in good health and CMV-seronegative. V and J are TRBV27 and TRBJ2-3; TRBD2 agrees at 10 bases. CDR3 sequence: CASSSGTSADTQYF. The CDR3 bases are TGTGCCAGCAGTTCGGGGACTAGCGCAGATACGCAGTATTTT.